One sample yielded the 10 T cell receptor beta chains listed below, sequenced in a study of a mutant IDH1 vaccine in newly diagnosed glioma. No antigen is known for these receptors. Libraries were prepared by immunoSEQ multiplex PCR; TCRdb keeps only in-frame clonotypes and omits some of them. The sample contains roughly 40,000 clones, approximately 90% of which appear only once. The time point: week 5, during vaccination. In the vaccine, a single dose held 300 ug of the mutant IDH1 20-mer peptide, along with topical imiquimod. The source was PBMCs, collected from a glioma patient whose treatment included an IDH1 peptide vaccine. All receptors derive from a man aged 50 to 59 with glioma.

V usage is TRBV19 and J usage is TRBJ2-3, with 8 bases that match TRBD2. The germline gives CDR1 LNHDA, CDR2 SQIVND (reference sequence). There are 15 residues in the CDR3. J gave up 5 bases and V 3 bases, and 7 bases lay outside the gene matches. The CDR3 bases are TGTGCCAGTAGTATTGCGGGGGGCCGGGGAGATACGCAGTATTTT. Its translation is CASSIAGGRGDTQYF.

The rearrangement joins TRBV5-8 to TRBJ1-1; a possible D gene is TRBD1 (5 bases). CDR1 and CDR2 (germline): SGHTS, YDEGEE. Trimming removed 1 base at V and 0 bases at J, with 10 bases between. The CDR3 runs 15 residues. The CDR3 sequence: CASSLLGVLNTEAFF. The CDR3 nucleotides are TGTGCCAGCAGCTTGTTAGGGGTTTTGAACACTGAAGCTTTCTTT.

V usage is TRBV5-4 and J usage is TRBJ2-3, with D possibly being TRBD1 or TRBD2 (5 bases each). Germline V gene lookup returns CDR1 SGHNT and CDR2 YYREEE (reference sequence). This CDR3 has 14 amino acids. Trimming shortened V by 10 bases and J by 1 base, and 16 bases separated the two germline ends. The CDR3 loop reads CAARDGARTDTQYF. The CDR3 nucleotides read TGTGCCGCCAGGGACGGTGCCCGCACAGATACGCAGTATTTT. Full variable domain (missing parts from reference TRBV5-4 and TRBJ2-3): ETGVTQSPTHLIKTRGQQVTLRCSSQSGHNTVSWYQQALGQGPQFIFQYYREEENGRGNFPPRFSGLQFPNYSSELNVNALELDDSALYLCAARDGARTDTQYFGPGTRLTVL.

This rearrangement joins TRBV6-5 to TRBJ2-7; D may correspond to TRBD1 or TRBD2 (7 bases each). Germline CDR1 is MNHEY and CDR2 is SVGAGI. The CDR3 is made up of 16 amino acids. V lost 0 bases to trimming and J lost 2 bases, with 14 bases between them. CDR3 region: CASSYSISGGAYEQYF. CDR3 nucleotide sequence: TGTGCCAGCAGTTACTCAATCTCAGGGGGGGCCTACGAGCAGTACTTC.

The genes are TRBV30 and TRBJ1-1; D ambiguous. Germline V gene data show CDR1 as GTSNPN and CDR2 as SVGIG (reference sequence). The CDR3 runs to 14 residues. The V end lost 0 bases, the J end lost 1 base, and 9 bases lay between the germline ends. The CDR3 DNA reads TGTGCCTGGAGTGTAAGTTATGGGAACACTGAAGCTTTCTTT. This encodes CAWSVSYGNTEAFF. Filled out from reference TRBV30 and TRBJ1-1, the complete variable domain reads SQTIHQWPATLVQPVGSPLSLECTVEGTSNPNLYWYRQAAGRGLQLLFYSVGIGQISSEVPQNLSASRPQDRQFILSSKKLLLSDSGFYLCAWSVSYGNTEAFFGQGTRLTVV.

The chain links TRBV7-2 to TRBJ2-7, with a possible D match to TRBD1 (6 bases). The CDR3 covers 15 residues. Germline V lookup: CDR1 SGHTA, CDR2 FQGNSA. V shed 3 bases and J shed 2 bases, with 14 bases lying between them. CDR3 in DNA: TGTGCCAGCAGCTTTTTGGGGGCTCGCACCTACGAGCAGTACTTC. This sequence encodes CASSFLGARTYEQYF.

The rearrangement uses TRBV5-6 and TRBJ1-1; D possibly corresponds to TRBD1 (6 bases). Trimming cost V 0 bases and J 10 bases, with 13 bases left between them. The germline V gene encodes CDR1 SGHDT and CDR2 YYEEEE. The CDR3 covers 13 residues. CDR3: CASSLGAKGGAFF. The CDR3 DNA reads TGTGCCAGCAGCTTGGGGGCGAAGGGGGGAGCTTTCTTT.

The chain links TRBV7-9 to TRBJ1-3; 8 bases are a match to TRBD1. Germline CDR1 and CDR2: SEHNR and FQNEAQ (reference sequence). This CDR3 contains 14 residues. J lost 7 bases, V lost 5 bases, and 7 bases had no gene match. CDR3 sequence: CASSPGTGGNTIYF. The CDR3 coding sequence is TGTGCCAGCAGCCCTGGGACAGGTGGGAACACCATATATTTT.

CDR3 sequence: CASSLPPLSGNTIYF. The CDR3 DNA is TGCGCCAGCAGCCTCCCGCCACTCTCTGGAAACACCATATATTTT. The J gene is TRBJ1-3, the V gene TRBV4-1; no definite D call. Trimming removed 4 bases at V and 0 bases at J, with 10 bases between. The CDR3 consists of 15 residues. Germline V gene lookup returns CDR1 MGHRA and CDR2 YSYEKL.

The chain links TRBV6-4 to TRBJ1-6; 7 bases line up with TRBD1. The CDR3 runs 15 residues. J gave up 10 bases and V 0 bases, and 6 bases lay outside the gene matches. The germline CDR1 and CDR2 sequences are MRHNA and SNTAGT. The CDR3 is CASSDSRGSGSPLHF. The DNA of the CDR3 is TGTGCCAGCAGTGACTCCAGGGGGTCCGGGTCACCCCTCCACTTT.